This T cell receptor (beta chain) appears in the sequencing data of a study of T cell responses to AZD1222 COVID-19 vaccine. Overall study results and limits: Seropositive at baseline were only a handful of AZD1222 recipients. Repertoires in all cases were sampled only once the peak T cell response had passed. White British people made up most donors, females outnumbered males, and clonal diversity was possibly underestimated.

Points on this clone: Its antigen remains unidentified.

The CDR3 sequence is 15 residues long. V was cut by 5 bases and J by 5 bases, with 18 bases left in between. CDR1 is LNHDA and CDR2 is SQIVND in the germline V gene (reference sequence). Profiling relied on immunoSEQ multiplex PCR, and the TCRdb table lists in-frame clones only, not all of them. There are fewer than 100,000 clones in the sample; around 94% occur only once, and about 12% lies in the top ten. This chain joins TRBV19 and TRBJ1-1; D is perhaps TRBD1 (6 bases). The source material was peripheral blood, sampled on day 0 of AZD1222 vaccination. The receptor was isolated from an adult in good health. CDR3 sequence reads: CASSPSARGATEAFF. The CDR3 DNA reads TGTGCCAGTAGTCCTTCGGCCAGGGGAGCTACTGAAGCTTTCTTT. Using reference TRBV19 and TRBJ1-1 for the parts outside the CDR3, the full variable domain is DGGITQSPKYLFRKEGQNVTLSCEQNLNHDAMYWYRQDPGQGLRLIYYSQIVNDFQKGDIAEGYSVSREKKESFPLTVTSAQKNPTAFYLCASSPSARGATEAFFGQGTRLTVV.